These 28 T cell receptor beta chains were all obtained from the same sample, sequenced in a study of cytomegalovirus exposure and HLA in healthy donors. The PCR used 60 Vbeta and 13 Jbeta primers. The method was immunoSEQ multiplex PCR; TCRdb's version includes in-frame clones alone and lacks a portion of them. Altogether roughly 110,000 clones are present, about four fifths being singletons, with the ten largest covering about 2.5%. Specimen: PBMCs. These receptors were taken from a man aged 30 to 39 in good health and CMV-seropositive.

The CDR3 nucleotides are TGCAGCGTTGAAGAGCTCCCCGGGGGAGAGACCCAGTACTTC. As protein: CSVEELPGGETQYF. The chain couples TRBV29-1 to TRBJ2-5; weak D call: TRBD2 (6 bases). V was cut by 0 bases and J by 4 bases, with 12 bases left in between. CDR1 SQVTM and CDR2 ANQGSEA come from the germline V gene. The CDR3 runs 14 residues. The variable domain in full, completed from reference TRBV29-1 and TRBJ2-5, reads SAVISQKPSRDICQRGTSLTIQCQVDSQVTMMFWYRQQPGQSLTLIATANQGSEATYESGFVIDKFPISRPNLTFSTLTVSNMSPEDSSIYLCSVEELPGGETQYFGPGTRLLVL.

V is TRBV10-3 and J is TRBJ1-2; 9 positions match TRBD1. Germline values: CDR1 ENHRY, CDR2 SYGVKD. The J segment lost 2 bases and the V segment lost 7 bases, leaving 2 bases of the junction unmatched. This CDR3 is 13 amino acids long. In DNA form, the CDR3 reads TGTGCCATCATTGGGACAGGGAACTATGGCTACACCTTC. Translated, it gives CAIIGTGNYGYTF.

The V and J genes are TRBV7-3 and TRBJ2-3; 8 nucleotides match TRBD1. Germline V gene data show CDR1 as SGHTA and CDR2 as FQGTGA. V lost 2 bases, J lost 4 bases, and 2 bases stayed unmatched. This CDR3 has 14 residues. This chain's CDR3 is CASSLQGAADTQYF. In DNA form, the CDR3 reads TGTGCCAGCAGCTTACAGGGGGCGGCAGATACGCAGTATTTT.

The chain is built from TRBV5-1 and TRBJ2-3; 9 positions agree with TRBD1. The CDR3 runs 16 residues. The V gene end was trimmed by 2 bases and the J gene end by 0 bases; junction bases not matched to a gene: 4. Germline V lookup: CDR1 SGHRS, CDR2 YFSETQ. In DNA, the CDR3 is TGCGCCAGCAGCTTCGGGACAGGGCGGAGCACAGATACGCAGTATTTT. Amino acid sequence: CASSFGTGRSTDTQYF.

On this clone: One end of the junction varies from germline; a read error may be responsible. This chain connects TRBV7-9 to TRBJ2-5; 9 nucleotides align to TRBD2. The germline CDR1 and CDR2 sequences are SEHNR and FQNEAQ (reference sequence). This CDR3 is 17 amino acids long. The CDR3 coding sequence is TGTTCCAGCAGCTCGGTTAGCGGGCTAGCGGGGTCGGAGACCCAGTACTTC. It translates to CSSSSVSGLAGSETQYF.

In DNA, the CDR3 is TGTGCCAGCAGCCCCGTGGCCAGGGGGGCCTACGAGCAGTACTTC. Translated, it gives CASSPVARGAYEQYF. The chain carries TRBV11-3 and TRBJ2-7; D perhaps matches TRBD1 (7 bases). The germline V gene encodes CDR1 SGHNT and CDR2 YENEEA. Trimming left V 5 bases short and J 2 bases short, with 16 bases between. The CDR3 has 15 amino acids.

A note on this clone: The junction shows a germline mismatch at one end, possibly a read error. This rearrangement joins TRBV2 to TRBJ2-5; the match to TRBD1 covers 7 bases. The CDR3 loop spans 13 amino acids. The germline V gene encodes CDR1 SNHLY and CDR2 FYNNEI. CDR3 amino acids: CASRTGVGETRYF. CDR3 coding DNA: TGTGCCAGCAGAACAGGGGTTGGGGAGACCCGGTACTTC.

V usage is TRBV11-2 and J usage is TRBJ1-1, with D possibly TRBD1 on 6 matching bases. The CDR3 is made up of 14 amino acids. Per germline, CDR1 SGHAT and CDR2 FQNNGV. The V gene lost 7 bases and the J gene lost 0 bases, with 12 bases spanning the gap. DNA for the CDR3: TGTGCCAGCACTCGGGGGGGCCTGAACACTGAAGCTTTCTTT. Translating it yields CASTRGGLNTEAFF.

J is TRBJ2-1 and V is TRBV5-6; TRBD2 matches at 11 bases. Germline V gene lookup returns CDR1 SGHDT and CDR2 YYEEEE. Trimming at V came to 2 bases and at J to 8 bases, leaving 3 bases not matched to a gene. CDR3 length equals 14 residues. The CDR3 nucleotides are TGTGCCAGCAGCTTACTAGCGGGGGCGGATGAGCAGTTCTTC. Translated: CASSLLAGADEQFF.

This chain connects TRBV9 to TRBJ1-1, with D uncertain. The V gene's germline CDR1 is SGDLS and CDR2 YYNGEE. This CDR3 spans 12 amino acids. Trimming shortened V by 6 bases and J by 1 base, and 7 bases separated the two germline ends. CDR3 loop: CASTGQNTEAFF. Here the CDR3 DNA reads TGTGCCAGCACAGGTCAGAACACTGAAGCTTTCTTT.

The chain uses TRBV7-2 and TRBJ2-7, with 7 bases that match TRBD1. The CDR3 extends over 16 amino acids. Germline V gene data show CDR1 as SGHTA and CDR2 as FQGNSA. V gave up 5 bases and J gave up 1 base; unmatched junction bases: 11. In DNA, the CDR3 is TGTGCCAGCAGCCCAATAGGGGGCGGACGATCCTACGAGCAGTACTTC. It yields the protein CASSPIGGGRSYEQYF.

The J gene is TRBJ1-2, the V gene TRBV14; TRBD1 agrees at 9 bases. J gave up 2 bases and V 4 bases, and 5 bases lay outside the gene matches. The CDR3 spans 15 residues. CDR1 and CDR2 (germline): SGHDN, FVKESK. Here the CDR3 reads CASSLLGQGNYGYTF. The CDR3 coding sequence is TGTGCCAGCAGCCTCCTGGGACAGGGCAACTATGGCTACACCTTC. The variable domain in full, with the rest retrieved from reference TRBV14 and TRBJ1-2, is EAGVTQFPSHSVIEKGQTVTLRCDPISGHDNLYWYRRVMGKEIKFLLHFVKESKQDESGMPNNRFLAERTGGTYSTLKVQPAELEDSGVYFCASSLLGQGNYGYTFGSGTRLTVV.

The CDR3 coding sequence is TGTGCCAGCAGCACAGCCTACGAGCAGTACTTC. Translated, it gives CASSTAYEQYF. The chain joins TRBV7-9 to TRBJ2-7; no definite D call. With 5 bases removed from V and 2 bases from J, the gap between germline ends came to 4 bases. In germline, CDR1 is SEHNR, CDR2 FQNEAQ (reference sequence). This CDR3 has 11 residues.

The count of this clone is one. The chain uses TRBV6-5 and TRBJ2-7; TRBD2 matches at 8 bases. CDR3 length: 13 amino acids. With 2 bases clipped from V and 6 bases from J, the junction kept 3 bases outside the gene matches. Germline lookup yields CDR1 MNHEY and CDR2 SVGAGI. CDR3 nucleotides: TGTGCCAGCAGTTACGCGGGGGGCCGCGAGCAGTACTTC. This translates into CASSYAGGREQYF.

Note on this clone: Other DNA sequences in this sample translate to the same CDR3. J is TRBJ2-7 and V is TRBV28, with D perhaps matching TRBD1 (6 bases). The CDR3 covers 13 residues. Trimming stripped 2 bases from V and 6 bases from J, with 11 bases between. Germline CDR1 is MDHEN and CDR2 is SYDVKM. CDR3 DNA: TGTGCCAGCAGTTTAGCACAGGGTGGCGAGCAGTACTTC. Protein product: CASSLAQGGEQYF.

This clone turned up a few times. The junction and the germline gene differ at one end; a read error may be behind it. The chain recombines TRBV25-1 with TRBJ1-1, with TRBD1 matching 9 bases. The CDR3 covers 16 residues. Germline V gene lookup returns CDR1 MGHDK and CDR2 SYGVNS. The CDR3, as DNA: TGTGCCAGCAGTGAGACAGGGGGGAAAGTGAAGACTGAAGCTTTCTTT. Amino acid sequence: CASSETGGKVKTEAFF. The whole variable domain, filled in from reference TRBV25-1 and TRBJ1-1, reads EADIYQTPRYLVIGTGKKITLECSQTMGHDKMYWYQQDPGMELHLIHYSYGVNSTEKGDLSSESTVSRIRTEHFPLTLESARPSHTSQYLCASSETGGKVKTEAFFGQGTRLTVV.

The V call is TRBV5-1, the J call TRBJ2-3; 14 nucleotides line up with TRBD2. Germline CDR1 is SGHRS and CDR2 is YFSETQ. This CDR3 contains 16 residues. Losses at the gene ends were 4 bases for V and 2 bases for J; bases not matched to a gene: 3. CDR3 sequence: CASSATSGGATDTQYF. In DNA form, the CDR3 reads TGCGCCAGCAGCGCGACTAGCGGGGGGGCCACAGATACGCAGTATTTT.

This chain connects TRBV19 to TRBJ1-5, with 10 positions matching TRBD1. Trimming took 1 base from V and 10 from J; bases not matched to a gene: 7. CDR1 is LNHDA and CDR2 is SQIVND in the germline V gene (reference sequence). There are 15 residues in the CDR3. The CDR3, as DNA: TGTGCCAGTAGTATAGCGGGACAGGGGAGTTCCCCCCAGCATTTT. Amino acids: CASSIAGQGSSPQHF.

J is TRBJ2-7 and V is TRBV25-1; D uncertain. V gave up 3 bases and J gave up 2 bases, with 8 bases separating them. In germline, CDR1 is MGHDK, CDR2 SYGVNS. This CDR3 region has 13 residues. In DNA form, the CDR3 reads TGTGCCAGCAGTGAGGTGGCCGCCTACGAGCAGTACTTC. This translates into CASSEVAAYEQYF.

The rearrangement links TRBV10-1 to TRBJ2-1, with 7 bases lining up with TRBD1. This CDR3 spans 14 amino acids. The germline V gene has CDR1 WNHNN and CDR2 SYGVQD (reference sequence). Trimming removed 2 bases from V and 7 bases from J; junction bases left unmatched: 5. The CDR3 sequence is CASSEEGARNEQFF. The CDR3 DNA reads as TGCGCCAGCAGTGAGGAGGGGGCAAGAAATGAGCAGTTCTTC.

The chain carries TRBV7-9 and TRBJ2-2; tentative D call: TRBD1 (5 bases). There are 13 residues in the CDR3. CDR1 SEHNR and CDR2 FQNEAQ come from the germline V gene (reference sequence). Trimming left V 5 bases short and J 4 bases short, with 8 bases between. The DNA for the CDR3 is TGTGCCAGCAGCCCCAGGGTCACCGGGGAGCTGTTTTTT. Encoded protein: CASSPRVTGELFF. Full variable domain (missing parts from reference TRBV7-9 and TRBJ2-2): DTGVSQNPRHKITKRGQNVTFRCDPISEHNRLYWYRQTLGQGPEFLTYFQNEAQLEKSRLLSDRFSAERPKGSFSTLEIQRTEQGDSAMYLCASSPRVTGELFFGEGSRLTVL.

DNA for the CDR3: TGTGCCAGCAGCCCGTCCGGGAGCTCCTACGAGCAGTACTTC. Encoded protein: CASSPSGSSYEQYF. The gene calls are TRBV5-6 and TRBJ2-7; a possible D gene is TRBD2 (6 bases). Germline V gene data show CDR1 as SGHDT and CDR2 as YYEEEE. This CDR3 is built from 14 residues. The V end was cut by 4 bases, the J end by 0 bases, with 11 bases between.

As for this clone: At one boundary the junction diverges from the germline segment, which might be a read error. This chain connects TRBV7-9 to TRBJ2-7; D not certain. CDR1 and CDR2 (germline): SEHNR, FQNEAQ (reference sequence). This CDR3 contains 12 residues. The CDR3 spells CSSSLAGVYSVF. The CDR3 DNA follows: TGTTCCAGCAGCTTAGCCGGTGTCTACTCGGTATTC.

As for this clone: Distinct nucleotide sequences in the sample also encode this CDR3. The chain recombines TRBV6-1 with TRBJ2-1; possibly TRBD2 for D (6 bases). The CDR3 has 15 amino acids. Germline V lookup: CDR1 MNHNS, CDR2 SASEGT. The germline V and J ends were trimmed by 2 bases and 2 bases, with 10 bases remaining between them. The DNA of the CDR3 is TGTGCCAGCAGTGAATCGACGGGGGCCTACAATGAGCAGTTCTTC. Its translation is CASSESTGAYNEQFF.

The chain recombines TRBV5-1 with TRBJ2-3, with D perhaps TRBD2 (5 bases). This CDR3 has 16 residues. Per the germline V gene, CDR1 is SGHRS and CDR2 is YFSETQ. The V end lost 8 bases, the J end lost 0 bases, and 19 bases lay between the germline ends. CDR3 in amino acids: CASTPGVASSTDTQYF. The CDR3, as DNA: TGCGCCAGTACACCCGGGGTGGCTTCTAGCACAGATACGCAGTATTTT.

This clone was seen a few times. The chain joins TRBV10-3 to TRBJ1-3; no clear D. Trimming took off 4 bases at V and 4 bases at J, with 17 bases between the two ends. Germline lookup yields CDR1 ENHRY and CDR2 SYGVKD. The length of the CDR3 is 16 residues. CDR3 loop: CAISVDFAPSGNTIYF. The CDR3 bases are TGTGCCATCAGTGTAGACTTCGCCCCCTCGGGAAACACCATATATTTT.

CDR3 sequence (DNA): TGTGCCACCAGCAGAGATCGGGAGACCCAGTACTTC. Translation gives CATSRDRETQYF. This chain links TRBV15 with TRBJ2-5; D ambiguous. The CDR3 length is 12 residues. The germline V gene has CDR1 LNHNV and CDR2 YYDKDF (reference sequence). Between the trimmed V and J ends, which lost 0 bases and 5 bases, there was a span of 4 bases.

This clone was detected a few times. The chain combines TRBV29-1 with TRBJ2-3, with 7 positions matching TRBD2. Germline-derived CDR1 and CDR2 are SQVTM and ANQGSEA. V lost 6 bases to trimming and J lost 2 bases; unmatched junction nucleotides: 5. The CDR3 runs 13 residues. The CDR3 nucleotides are TGCAGCGTGAGGGAGGGACTCACAGATACGCAGTATTTT. Protein: CSVREGLTDTQYF.